What follows are 16 T cell receptor beta chains derived from one specimen sequenced in a study of blood T cell repertoires in COVID-19. Repertoires were generated with immunoSEQ multiplex PCR, while TCRdb's copy carries only in-frame clones and drops some. The sample has roughly 20,000 clones, roughly nine tenths seen once. What was sequenced was peripheral blood. The receptors were sampled from a human donor with active COVID-19. The donor label of this sample is uncertain.

The chain combines TRBV5-1 with TRBJ2-3; 11 bases map to TRBD2. V was clipped by 4 bases and J by 0 bases; unmatched bases: 4. Germline CDR1 SGHRS, CDR2 YFSETQ. CDR3 size: 16 residues. Written as DNA, the CDR3 is TGCGCCAGCAGCGGACGGACTAGCGGGAGCACAGATACGCAGTATTTT. This encodes CASSGRTSGSTDTQYF.

The chain couples TRBV27 to TRBJ2-1; 12 nucleotides line up with TRBD2. Unmatched junction bases numbered 7, after V lost 3 bases and J lost 10 bases. Germline V gene sequence: CDR1 MNHEY, CDR2 SMNVEV (reference sequence). This CDR3 has 15 residues. The CDR3 nucleotides are TGTGCCAGCAGTTTTCGGACTAGCGGGGACGGAGAGCAGTTCTTC. Protein product: CASSFRTSGDGEQFF.

The rearrangement joins TRBV2 to TRBJ2-2, with no clear D. The V gene's germline CDR1 is SNHLY and CDR2 FYNNEI. Trimming took off 6 bases at V and 0 bases at J, with 8 bases between the two ends. CDR3 length equals 14 residues. In DNA form, the CDR3 reads TGTGCCAGCAGGTCAGCGCCGAACACCGGGGAGCTGTTTTTT. Its translation: CASRSAPNTGELFF.

This chain uses TRBV7-3 with TRBJ1-6, with D tentatively TRBD1 (5 bases). The V gene lost 5 bases and the J gene lost 6 bases, with 11 bases spanning the gap. CDR1 and CDR2 (germline): SGHTA, FQGTGA. This CDR3 has 14 residues. CDR3 protein: CASSQGLVNSPLHF. The CDR3 DNA sequence: TGTGCCAGCAGCCAGGGACTCGTTAATTCACCCCTCCACTTT.

The J gene is TRBJ1-5, the V gene TRBV6-2 or TRBV6-3, with 10 bases lining up with TRBD1. This CDR3 contains 20 residues. J was trimmed by 0 bases and V by 2 bases; bases with no gene match: 13. The germline CDR1 and CDR2 sequences are MNHEY and SVGEGT. CDR3: CASSYHPGTGALLSNQPQHF. The CDR3 DNA is TGTGCCAGCAGTTACCACCCTGGGACAGGGGCTCTACTTAGCAATCAGCCCCAGCATTTT.

CDR3 coding DNA: TGTGCCAGCAGCCGCACGAGACTAGCCCACGAGCAGTACTTC. Protein sequence: CASSRTRLAHEQYF. This sequence joins TRBV7-9 and TRBJ2-7, with 7 bases matching TRBD2. The V and J ends lost 5 bases and 5 bases, in that order; junction bases with no gene match: 9. Germline CDR1 reads SEHNR; CDR2 reads FQNEAQ (reference sequence). This CDR3 has 14 amino acids.

With respect to this clone: Additional DNA sequences in this sample encode the identical CDR3. The rearrangement links TRBV19 to TRBJ2-2, with TRBD1 matching over 10 bases. J lost 4 bases, V lost 4 bases, and 6 bases had no gene match. Germline CDR1 reads LNHDA; CDR2 reads SQIVND (reference sequence). CDR3 length: 16 amino acids. The CDR3 reads CASSTGTGAGTGELFF. DNA for the CDR3: TGTGCCAGTAGTACAGGGACAGGGGCGGGCACCGGGGAGCTGTTTTTT.

The chain uses TRBV21-1 and TRBJ1-5; TRBD1 reflects the table's D call only, with no check against the DNA. TRBV21-1 is a recognized pseudogene. The CDR3 runs to 23 residues. The CDR3 DNA follows: TGTGCCAGCAGCAAAGAAGGGAGATTTCCGGGACAGATCTTCTGTAATAGCAATCAGCCCCAGCATTTT. As protein: CASSKEGRFPGQIFCNSNQPQHF.

The chain uses TRBV3-1 (or the pseudogene TRBV3-2) and TRBJ1-6; 7 bases match TRBD1. Germline V lookup: CDR1 LGHDT, CDR2 YNNKEL (reference sequence). V lost 4 bases and J lost 12; bases outside the gene matches: 6. The CDR3 has 13 amino acids. CDR3 DNA sequence: TGTGCCAGCAGCCTTACAGGGGTAGGACCCCTCCACTTT. Encoded protein: CASSLTGVGPLHF.

The chain is built from TRBV14 and TRBJ1-1; D is perhaps TRBD1 (5 bases). Trimming cost V 7 bases and J 4 bases, with 10 bases left between them. Germline loops: CDR1 SGHDN, CDR2 FVKESK. The CDR3 has 12 amino acids. The CDR3 protein is CASNGRGTEAFF. CDR3 DNA sequence: TGTGCCAGCAATGGAAGGGGCACTGAAGCTTTCTTT. Full variable domain (outside the CDR3, taken from reference TRBV14 and TRBJ1-1): EAGVTQFPSHSVIEKGQTVTLRCDPISGHDNLYWYRRVMGKEIKFLLHFVKESKQDESGMPNNRFLAERTGGTYSTLKVQPAELEDSGVYFCASNGRGTEAFFGQGTRLTVV.

To note about this clone: Other DNA sequences in this sample translate to the same CDR3. The chain links TRBV20-1 to TRBJ2-1; TRBD2 aligns across 7 bases. V was pared by 3 bases and J by 7 bases, with 3 bases of the junction left unmatched. Germline CDR1 and CDR2: DFQATT and SNEGSKA (reference sequence). This CDR3 has 12 amino acids. The CDR3 reads CSASSSGNEQFF. The DNA for the CDR3 is TGCAGTGCTAGTAGTAGCGGGAATGAGCAGTTCTTC.

V gene TRBV11-2 combines with J gene TRBJ2-1; 10 bases line up with TRBD2. CDR3 length equals 14 residues. Germline CDR1 SGHAT, CDR2 FQNNGV. V lost 6 bases and J lost 9; bases outside the gene matches: 8. This chain's CDR3 is CASRKGTSDPEQFF. DNA for the CDR3: TGTGCCAGCAGGAAAGGGACTAGCGATCCTGAGCAGTTCTTC.

The chain uses TRBV10-1 and TRBJ1-1, with D maybe TRBD1 (5 bases). The V gene's germline CDR1 is WNHNN and CDR2 SYGVQD (reference sequence). Trimming stripped 0 bases from V and 5 bases from J, with 16 bases between. CDR3 size: 16 residues. The CDR3 coding sequence is TGCGCCAGCAGTGAGTCGAGGACACAGTCTAGGACTGAAGCTTTCTTT. As protein: CASSESRTQSRTEAFF.

CDR3 in DNA: TGTGCCAGCAGCGTTCACAGGGACCAAGAGACCCAGTACTTC. Translated: CASSVHRDQETQYF. The V call is TRBV9, the J call TRBJ2-5; possible D gene TRBD1, 6 bases. V lost 2 bases and J lost 0, with 8 bases in between. The V gene's germline CDR1 is SGDLS and CDR2 YYNGEE. This CDR3 is 14 amino acids long.

A single count supports this clone. The chain carries TRBV5-1 and TRBJ2-7; D is possibly TRBD2 (5 bases). The germline V and J ends were trimmed by 0 bases and 0 bases, with 16 bases remaining between them. This CDR3 spans 17 amino acids. Germline loops: CDR1 SGHRS, CDR2 YFSETQ. CDR3 protein: CASSLGATLGDSYEQYF. CDR3 coding DNA: TGCGCCAGCAGCTTGGGGGCGACACTCGGGGACTCCTACGAGCAGTACTTC.

This clone was detected only once. The chain employs TRBV10-1 and TRBJ1-6; D possibly corresponds to TRBD1 (5 bases). There are 14 residues in the CDR3. Deletions cut 3 bases from V and 7 bases from J, with 10 bases between. From germline, CDR1 is WNHNN and CDR2 SYGVQD (reference sequence). In DNA, the CDR3 is TGCGCCAGCAGTGACGGCGCAGGGAATTCACCCCTCCACTTT. Translated: CASSDGAGNSPLHF.